Below, 10 T cell receptor beta chains from the same sample are listed, as sequenced in a study of cytomegalovirus exposure and HLA in healthy donors. The PCR contained 60 Vbeta and 13 Jbeta primers. Generated by immunoSEQ multiplex PCR, the TCRdb table keeps only in-frame clones and is missing some. The sample gives about 140,000 clones, just under 80% of which show up once; about 4.3% is in the top ten. Sequenced material: PBMCs. The receptor set was obtained from a man aged 30-40 years in good health.

This chain joins TRBV18 and TRBJ1-2, with a tentative D call TRBD1 (5 bases). From germline, CDR1 is KGHSH and CDR2 LQKENI. Trimming removed 3 bases from V and 8 bases from J, with 10 bases in between. This CDR3 has 12 residues. CDR3 sequence: CASSPGQGGYTF. The CDR3 region has the DNA TGTGCCAGCTCACCGGGGCAGGGCGGCTACACCTTC.

This chain joins TRBV7-3 and TRBJ2-1; D is ambiguous. CDR1 SGHTA and CDR2 FQGTGA come from the germline V gene. The CDR3 covers 16 residues. V was shortened by 0 bases and J by 8 bases, with 17 bases between the two germline ends. The CDR3 DNA follows: TGTGCCAGCAGCTTAACGATTGGAGTAAACCCCCATGAGCAGTTCTTC. This gives the protein CASSLTIGVNPHEQFF.

The sample holds a few counts of this clone. The rearrangement joins TRBV6-5 to TRBJ2-7; D perhaps matches TRBD2 (5 bases). Looked up from germline, CDR1 is MNHEY and CDR2 is SVGAGI. The CDR3 is made up of 13 amino acids. The V gene lost 6 bases and the J gene lost 5 bases, with 14 bases spanning the gap. The CDR3 DNA is TGTGCCAGCAGGTTACTAGTAAGGGACGAGCAGTACTTC. It codes for CASRLLVRDEQYF.

The V call is TRBV19, the J call TRBJ2-7; 12 nucleotides line up with TRBD2. Losses at the gene ends were 4 bases for V and 2 bases for J; bases not matched to a gene: 3. The CDR3 totals 15 residues. Germline V lookup: CDR1 LNHDA, CDR2 SQIVND (reference sequence). CDR3: CASSTSSGRAYEQYF. DNA for the CDR3: TGTGCCAGTAGTACGTCTAGCGGGAGGGCCTACGAGCAGTACTTC.

V usage is TRBV6-1 and J usage is TRBJ2-1; 7 positions agree with TRBD2. Germline CDR1 and CDR2: MNHNS and SASEGT. V trimming: 10 bases; J trimming: 2 bases; junction bases outside the gene matches: 11. The CDR3 spans 15 residues. CDR3: CAIRASGTTYNEQFF. The CDR3 bases are TGTGCCATCCGGGCTAGCGGTACCACCTACAATGAGCAGTTCTTC.

This clone showed up just a few times. The chain carries TRBV10-2 and TRBJ2-1; 8 bases map to TRBD2. Per germline, CDR1 WSHSY and CDR2 SAAADI. J was trimmed by 5 bases and V by 2 bases; bases with no gene match: 5. The CDR3 spans 15 residues. DNA for the CDR3: TGCGCCAGCAGTGAGCCGGGACTAGGCAACAATGAGCAGTTCTTC. This translates into CASSEPGLGNNEQFF.

The rearrangement links TRBV28 to TRBJ2-1, with 8 bases aligning to TRBD2. With 5 bases clipped from V and 7 bases from J, the junction kept 7 bases outside the gene matches. The CDR3 contains 14 residues. The germline V gene encodes CDR1 MDHEN and CDR2 SYDVKM. The DNA for the CDR3 is TGTGCCAGCAGTCCTCCCGCGGGAGGTAATGAGCAGTTCTTC. It is translated as CASSPPAGGNEQFF.

This chain joins TRBV2 and TRBJ2-5; 11 bases map to TRBD1. The trim removed 6 bases at V and 4 bases at J, leaving 4 bases unmatched. CDR3 length equals 14 residues. The V gene's germline CDR1 is SNHLY and CDR2 FYNNEI. The CDR3 sequence is CASSRTGGSETQYF. The CDR3 DNA is TGTGCCAGCAGCCGGACAGGGGGCTCAGAGACCCAGTACTTC.

The chain recombines TRBV18 with TRBJ1-4, with 8 bases fitting TRBD1. The ends lost 4 bases at V and 7 bases at J; junction bases unmatched: 17. Germline V CDR1 and CDR2: KGHSH, LQKENI. The length of the CDR3 is 18 residues. CDR3 sequence reads: CASSLNGQWTGLAEKLFF. The CDR3 DNA sequence: TGTGCCAGCTCACTAAACGGACAGTGGACAGGGCTGGCTGAAAAACTGTTTTTT.

The CDR3 here is CASSHRATGSGANVLTF. For the CDR3, the DNA is TGTGCCAGCAGCCACCGCGCGACTGGCTCTGGGGCCAACGTCCTGACTTTC. This rearrangement joins TRBV7-3 to TRBJ2-6; D remains unclear. Per the germline V gene, CDR1 is SGHTA and CDR2 is FQGTGA. The germline V and J ends were trimmed by 5 bases and 0 bases, with 14 bases remaining between them. The CDR3 has 17 amino acids.